The clone carrying this T cell receptor (beta chain) came up many times. What it binds is unknown. These data originate in a study of Graves' ophthalmopathy and Graves' hyperthyroidism. TCR beta CDR3 regions were amplified from RNA transcripts. Scientists carried out first-round RT-PCR using HTBI primers and then a second-round multiplex PCR. TCRdb passed the multiplex PCR reads through MiXCR, listing each CDR3 protein once. The data show under 800,000 distinct CDR3 sequences, about 20% seen once. Hyperthyroidism counted as stable given no ophthalmopathy within 18 months of follow-up. What supplied the PBMCs was roughly 11 ml of fresh peripheral blood. Findings and limits, study-wide: It was with 70.59% sensitivity and approximately 72% specificity that the model predicted ophthalmopathy progression. The majority of expanded thyroid clonotypes above 0.001 frequency also occurred in blood.

The CDR3 is 12 amino acids. V was cut by 10 bases and J by 7 bases, with 16 bases left in between. Germline CDR1 MDHEN, CDR2 SYDVKM. This chain uses TRBV28 with TRBJ1-2; D is perhaps TRBD1 (5 bases). The sequence was collected from a woman aged 18-29 years with stable Graves' hyperthyroidism. Some clones in this sample may be carry-over from other donors' samples. Source material: peripheral blood. Here the CDR3 DNA reads TGTGCCAACCGTGGGGGGGGGTCTGGCTACACCTTC. It codes for CANRGGGSGYTF.